This T cell receptor (beta chain) was sequenced for a study of CD4 T cells in relation to SARS-CoV-2 and coronaviruses. On the study more broadly: After 10 days of antigen culture, PBMC TCR beta CDR3s were sequenced. The HLA restriction of the shared crossreactive spike epitopes was mapped.

In its sample, this clone was seen a few times. Its antigen is still unknown. Before the COVID-19 pandemic, during about 2011-2019, CD4+ T cells were taken from unexposed donors. The cells were cultured for roughly 11 days before CD4+ T cells were isolated. On days 3 and 7, cultures got half fresh IL-2 medium. Clones were read by immunoSEQ multiplex PCR, and TCRdb kept only the in-frame ones, dropping some. The data hold around 16,000 clones, with about 78% observed a single time. Study-wide points: In roughly two thirds of donors, memory CD4+ clonotypes crossrecognized SARS-CoV-2 and at least one common cold coronavirus spike.

This TCR came from a human donor in good health. Specimen: CD4+ T cells from PBMCs, cultured in vitro.

CDR3: CASGQAAEQPQHF. The DNA for the CDR3 is TGTGCCAGTGGACAGGCCGCGGAGCAGCCCCAGCATTTT. The V gene is TRBV12-3 or TRBV12-4, the J gene TRBJ1-5; 7 nucleotides line up with TRBD1. The CDR3 is 13 residues long. The trim removed 9 bases at V and 7 bases at J, leaving 9 bases unmatched.